The clone carrying this T cell receptor beta chain was recorded a few times. What it recognizes is unknown. The data derive from a study of T cell repertoires in cytomegalovirus infection. The overall study: Well-studied HLA-B-restricted epitopes and recently identified HLA-C-restricted epitopes of CMV were both used in the study.

Findings and limits, study-wide: It was HLA-C-restricted CMV-specific TCR beta clonotypes that dominated the response ex vivo.

MiXCR, run by TCRdb on the reads, gives a single entry per CDR3 protein. The sample holds roughly 78,000 distinct CDR3 sequences; around 37% are singletons and the top ten take over 90%. The V gene lost 1 base and the J gene lost 5 bases, with 14 bases spanning the gap. The CDR3 totals 16 residues. The TCR comes from a human donor in good health (CMV status not recorded). Some clones in this sample may be carry-over from other donors' samples. Material: CD8+ T cells from cultured PBMCs, obtained from culture after CMV antigen stimulation. This sequence joins TRBV23-1 and TRBJ2-2; D gene unclear. TRBV23-1 qualifies as an ORF whose function is uncertain. The CDR3 protein is CASSQFPPGLTGELFF. The DNA for the CDR3 is TGCGCCAGCAGTCAATTCCCACCCGGGCTTACCGGGGAGCTGTTTTTT.